This TCR beta chain is from a study of beta chain features in type 1 diabetes. For this clone: The antigen is not known.

The CDR3 consists of 16 residues. Germline V gives CDR1 LGHNA, CDR2 YSLEER. The ends lost 0 bases at V and 5 bases at J; junction bases unmatched: 6. The sequenced template was cDNA made from the entire isolated RNA. Deep immunoSEQ sequencing covered naive, central memory and regulatory T cell samples. Sequencing was performed with immunoSEQ multiplex PCR; in TCRdb, only in-frame clones are kept and a portion is missing. The data contain 450,000 to 550,000 clones, 25% to 35% of them seen just once; the ten biggest clones take up around 0.065%. Study-wide points: VDJ junctions sequenced from type 1 diabetes patients showed fewer insertions and more deletions. Type 1 diabetes patients had TCRB CDR3s that were shorter (moderately but significantly so) in all four CD4+ subsets.

This receptor was obtained from a young man in good health. J is TRBJ2-3 and V is TRBV4-3, with TRBD2 matching 9 bases. The source material was naive CD4+ T cells from blood. Here the CDR3 reads CASSQDLAGAVDTQYF. CDR3 in DNA: TGCGCCAGCAGCCAAGATTTAGCGGGAGCGGTAGATACGCAGTATTTT.